A selection of T cell receptor beta chains follows, all from one sample in a study of naive and memory T cell subsets. TCRdb recomputed calls from the UMI-ligation and nested PCR reads with MiXCR, one row per CDR3 protein. The table has around 83,000 distinct CDR3 sequences, about 10% seen once. Sequencing was done on a sample of naive CD4+ T cells from blood. These receptor sequences come from a human donor in good health. The CDR3 runs from the conserved cysteine through the conserved F or W. D genes are given only for firm matches. Clone size is given for some rows only: seen once, a few or many times, or a class if the clone is expanded.

J gene: TRBJ1-1; clone size: -; D gene: -; V gene: TRBV30; CDR3 protein: CAWTPRAVAFF; CDR3 DNA: TGTGCCTGGACACCACGCGCGGTCGCTTTCTTT
J gene: TRBJ2-5; clone size: many; D gene: -; V gene: TRBV20-1; CDR3 protein: CSAGKEETQYF; CDR3 DNA: TGCAGTGCAGGAAAGGAGGAGACCCAGTACTTC
J gene: TRBJ2-1; clone size: once; D gene: TRBD2; V gene: TRBV6-6; CDR3 protein: CASSGTPPPYNEQIF; CDR3 DNA: TGTGCCAGTAGCGGGACTCCTCCTCCTTACAATGAGCAGATCTTC
J gene: TRBJ2-7; clone size: -; D gene: TRBD1; V gene: TRBV7-2; CDR3 protein: CASSLGGTGGNEQYF; CDR3 DNA: TGTGCCAGCAGCTTAGGGGGGACAGGGGGCAACGAGCAGTACTTC
J gene: TRBJ1-1; clone size: -; D gene: -; V gene: TRBV3-1; CDR3 protein: CASSQATVSTEAFF; CDR3 DNA: TGTGCCAGCAGCCAAGCCACGGTGAGCACTGAAGCTTTCTTT
J gene: TRBJ2-7; clone size: many; D gene: -; V gene: TRBV11-2; CDR3 protein: CASSLDPVYEQYF; CDR3 DNA: TGTGCCAGCAGCTTAGATCCCGTGTACGAGCAGTACTTC
J gene: TRBJ1-4; clone size: few; D gene: TRBD1; V gene: TRBV7-9; CDR3 protein: CASSRTGSGKLFF; CDR3 DNA: TGTGCCAGCAGTAGGACAGGGTCCGGGAAACTGTTTTTT
J gene: TRBJ2-3; clone size: few; D gene: -; V gene: TRBV18; CDR3 protein: CASSPPAKWDTQYF; CDR3 DNA: TGTGCCAGCTCACCTCCTGCCAAGTGGGATACGCAGTATTTT
J gene: TRBJ1-5; clone size: few; D gene: -; V gene: TRBV6-6; CDR3 protein: CASSNLDKQNQPQHF; CDR3 DNA: TGTGCCAGCAGTAATCTGGACAAACAAAATCAGCCCCAGCATTTT
J gene: TRBJ1-6; clone size: few; D gene: -; V gene: TRBV4-3; CDR3 protein: CASSQGWRGGQASPLHF; CDR3 DNA: TGCGCCAGCAGCCAAGGATGGCGAGGGGGGCAGGCCTCACCCCTCCACTTT
J gene: TRBJ2-5; clone size: -; D gene: -; V gene: TRBV9; CDR3 protein: CASSGRGRQETQYF; CDR3 DNA: TGTGCCAGCAGCGGCCGGGGCCGCCAAGAGACCCAGTACTTC
J gene: TRBJ2-3; clone size: many; D gene: TRBD2; V gene: TRBV20-1; CDR3 protein: CSARAAGGRGTDTQYF; CDR3 DNA: TGCAGTGCTAGGGCTGCGGGCGGGAGAGGGACAGATACGCAGTATTTT
J gene: TRBJ2-2; clone size: -; D gene: TRBD2; V gene: TRBV29-1; CDR3 protein: CSASGLAGGLGFTGELFF; CDR3 DNA: TGCAGCGCATCGGGACTAGCGGGAGGGCTTGGTTTCACCGGGGAGCTGTTTTTT
J gene: TRBJ2-1; clone size: few; D gene: TRBD2; V gene: TRBV18; CDR3 protein: CASSQRTSGIYNEQFF; CDR3 DNA: TGTGCCAGCTCACAGAGGACTAGCGGGATCTACAATGAGCAGTTCTTC
J gene: TRBJ2-6; clone size: -; D gene: -; V gene: TRBV30; CDR3 protein: CALRQAFHSGANVLTF; CDR3 DNA: TGTGCCTTAAGACAGGCGTTCCATTCTGGGGCCAACGTCCTGACTTTC
J gene: TRBJ2-2; clone size: -; D gene: -; V gene: TRBV29-1; CDR3 protein: CSVGGRNTGELFF; CDR3 DNA: TGCAGCGTTGGTGGCAGGAACACCGGGGAGCTGTTTTTT
J gene: TRBJ1-6; clone size: few; D gene: -; V gene: TRBV14; CDR3 protein: CASSQDSGNSPLHF; CDR3 DNA: TGTGCCAGCAGCCAAGATTCCGGGAATTCACCCCTCCACTTT
J gene: TRBJ1-1; clone size: many; D gene: -; V gene: TRBV29-1; CDR3 protein: CSALDSEAFF; CDR3 DNA: TGCAGCGCCCTGGACAGCGAAGCTTTCTTT
J gene: TRBJ1-3; clone size: few; D gene: -; V gene: TRBV12-3/TRBV12-4; CDR3 protein: CASSNLSGNTIYF; CDR3 DNA: TGTGCCAGCAGTAATCTCTCTGGAAACACCATATATTTT
J gene: TRBJ2-7; clone size: many; D gene: TRBD2; V gene: TRBV6-6; CDR3 protein: CASSYFVASGSSYEQYF; CDR3 DNA: TGTGCCAGCAGTTACTTTGTGGCTAGCGGGAGTTCCTACGAGCAGTACTTC
J gene: TRBJ2-1; clone size: few; D gene: -; V gene: TRBV7-3; CDR3 protein: CASSLEGGHAGEQFF; CDR3 DNA: TGTGCCAGCAGCTTAGAGGGGGGGCATGCCGGTGAGCAGTTCTTC